Below are 14 T cell receptor beta chains sequenced from a single sample in a study of post-analysis software for immune sequencing data. These receptors' antigens are unknown. General observations from the study: Roughly 5 TRBV segments, TRBV5-6, TRBV5-1 and TRBV20-1 among them, were found more frequent in patients than controls.

cDNA libraries of TCR beta carried unique molecular identifiers. Using its own MiXCR run on the PCR reads, TCRdb lists one record per CDR3 protein. The table records hundreds of thousands of distinct CDR3 sequences, around 27% of them present only once. Specimen: blood. The receptors come from a girl aged 5-17 years with multiple sclerosis.

This clonotype was picked up a small number of times. V and J are TRBV7-6 and TRBJ2-1; TRBD2 aligns across 13 bases. This CDR3 contains 15 residues. Germline trimming cut 1 base from V and 8 bases from J; bases unmatched to any gene: 2. Germline CDR1 is SGHVS and CDR2 is FNYEAQ. This CDR3 is CASSLGTSGGDEQFF. The CDR3 nucleotides read TGTGCCAGCAGCTTAGGGACTAGCGGGGGCGATGAGCAGTTCTTC. The full variable domain, with the rest looked up from reference TRBV7-6 and TRBJ2-1, is GAGVSQSPRYKVTKRGQDVALRCDPISGHVSLYWYRQALGQGPEFLTYFNYEAQQDKSGLPNDRFSAERPEGSISTLTIQRTEQRDSAMYRCASSLGTSGGDEQFFGPGTRLTVL.

This clonotype was detected once. At one boundary the junction diverges from the germline segment, which might be a read error. The genes are TRBV2 and TRBJ2-1; 7 bases are a match to TRBD2. CDR3 length: 15 amino acids. Germline V gene lookup returns CDR1 SNHLY and CDR2 FYNNEI. The CDR3 nucleotides are TGTGCCAGCAGTGTAAGCGGGGAGTTCGACAATGAGCGGTTCTTC. This translates into CASSVSGEFDNERFF.

CDR3 DNA sequence: TGTGTCACCGCACTTAGGGGACAGGCCCAAGAGACCCAGTACTTC. This gives the protein CVTALRGQAQETQYF. This sequence joins TRBV6-5 and TRBJ2-5, with 8 bases that match TRBD1. CDR1 MNHEY and CDR2 SVGAGI come from the germline V gene. This CDR3 region has 15 residues.

The chain employs TRBV18 and TRBJ2-7; 8 bases map to TRBD2. The J call could be wrong; TRBJ2-5 is a better fit for the DNA end. The CDR3 loop spans 15 amino acids. Looked up from germline, CDR1 is KGHSH and CDR2 is LQKENI. Written as DNA, the CDR3 is TGTGCCAGCTCACCCCTGGGACTAGGGGAGGAGACCCAGTACTTC. Translation gives CASSPLGLGEETQYF.

This clonotype has just a few counts. The chain recombines TRBV6-2 or TRBV6-3 with TRBJ2-3; possible D gene TRBD1, 6 bases. Germline lookup yields CDR1 MNHEY and CDR2 SVGEGT. V lost 5 bases to trimming and J lost 0 bases, with 15 bases between them. The CDR3 has 16 amino acids. CDR3 loop: CASSKTGTPSTDTQYF. Here the CDR3 DNA reads TGTGCCAGCAGTAAAACCGGGACACCAAGCACAGATACGCAGTATTTT.

V usage is TRBV11-2 and J usage is TRBJ2-1, with 12 nucleotides matching TRBD1. The V gene's germline CDR1 is SGHAT and CDR2 FQNNGV. V lost 6 bases, J lost 8 bases, and 11 bases stayed unmatched. The CDR3 loop spans 16 amino acids. In nucleotides, the CDR3 is TGTGCCAGCAGGTTTCGGCCGGGACAGGGGGCGGATGAGCAGTTCTTC. Encoded protein: CASRFRPGQGADEQFF.

This clonotype showed up just a few times. The CDR3 is CSVETGAIQETQYF. The CDR3 region has the DNA TGCAGCGTCGAAACAGGGGCTATCCAAGAGACCCAGTACTTC. The chain links TRBV29-1 to TRBJ2-5, with 7 nucleotides matching TRBD1. Germline V lookup: CDR1 SQVTM, CDR2 ANQGSEA. CDR3 length: 14 amino acids. J was trimmed by 1 base and V by 6 bases; bases with no gene match: 8.

The CDR3 DNA reads TGCAGCGTGGGACAGATACAAGAGACCCAGTACTTC. Translation: CSVGQIQETQYF. The rearrangement links TRBV29-1 to TRBJ2-5, with 7 bases aligning to TRBD1. J was trimmed by 2 bases and V by 6 bases; bases with no gene match: 3. Germline loops: CDR1 SQVTM, CDR2 ANQGSEA. The CDR3 loop spans 12 amino acids.

The chain is built from TRBV20-1 and TRBJ2-5; the match to TRBD2 covers 8 bases. Trimming cost V 0 bases and J 5 bases; bases outside gene matches: 11. The CDR3 spans 16 residues. CDR1 and CDR2 from the germline V gene are DFQATT and SNEGSKA (reference sequence). This CDR3 reads CSARDFAGRASETQYF. The CDR3 bases are TGCAGTGCTAGAGATTTTGCCGGGAGGGCCTCCGAGACCCAGTACTTC.

The chain has TRBV6-1 and TRBJ1-2, with D possibly TRBD1 on 6 matching bases. Germline lookup yields CDR1 MNHNS and CDR2 SASEGT. V lost 0 bases to trimming and J lost 5 bases, with 10 bases between them. This CDR3 is built from 14 residues. CDR3 sequence (DNA): TGTGCCAGCAGTGAAGCGGGGGCAGCGTATGGCTACACCTTC. Its translation: CASSEAGAAYGYTF.

The chain joins TRBV6-2 or TRBV6-3 to TRBJ2-1, with D possibly called TRBD1 or TRBD2 (5 bases each). Per germline, CDR1 MNHEY and CDR2 SVGEGT. This CDR3 is built from 16 residues. V was trimmed by 3 bases and J by 0 bases, leaving 12 bases between them. CDR3 protein: CASSYSPGPSYNEQFF. DNA for the CDR3: TGTGCCAGCAGTTATTCTCCGGGACCCTCCTACAATGAGCAGTTCTTC.

The V gene is TRBV20-1, the J gene TRBJ1-2; D gene ambiguous. Looked up from germline, CDR1 is DFQATT and CDR2 is SNEGSKA (reference sequence). The CDR3 runs 8 residues. The CDR3 is CSLDPYTF. The DNA for the CDR3 is TGCAGCCTCGATCCCTACACCTTC.

The rearrangement uses TRBV7-2 and TRBJ1-2; a weak D match, TRBD1 (6 bases). CDR1 SGHTA and CDR2 FQGNSA come from the germline V gene. V lost 4 bases and J 3 bases, leaving 18 bases between the germline ends. There are 16 residues in the CDR3. CDR3 amino acids: CASSSQQGSVYYGYTF. The DNA of the CDR3 is TGTGCCAGCAGCTCTCAACAGGGTTCAGTTTACTATGGCTACACCTTC.

The V gene is TRBV20-1, the J gene TRBJ1-5; tentative D call: TRBD1 (5 bases). V lost 6 bases and J lost 6, with 18 bases in between. The V gene's germline CDR1 is DFQATT and CDR2 SNEGSKA (reference sequence). The CDR3 spans 14 residues. The CDR3 sequence is CSAGKGRAAQPQHF. In nucleotides, the CDR3 is TGCAGTGCCGGAAAGGGGCGAGCCGCTCAGCCCCAGCATTTT.